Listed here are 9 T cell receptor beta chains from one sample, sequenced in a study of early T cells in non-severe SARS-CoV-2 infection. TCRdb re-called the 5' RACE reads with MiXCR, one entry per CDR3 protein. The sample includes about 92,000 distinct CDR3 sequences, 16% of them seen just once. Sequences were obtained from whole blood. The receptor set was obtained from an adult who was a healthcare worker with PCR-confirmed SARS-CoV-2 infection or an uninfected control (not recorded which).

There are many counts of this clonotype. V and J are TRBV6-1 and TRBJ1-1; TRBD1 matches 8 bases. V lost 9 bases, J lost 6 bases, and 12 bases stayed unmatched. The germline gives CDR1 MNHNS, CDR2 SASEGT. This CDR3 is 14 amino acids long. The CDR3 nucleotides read TGTGCCAGTTCTCAGGGGGCGCTTGTCGCTGAAGCTTTCTTT. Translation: CASSQGALVAEAFF.

The CDR3 DNA sequence: TGTGCCAGCAGTTATCAGAGCGGGAGGGGAACTTACGAGCAGTACTTC. Protein sequence: CASSYQSGRGTYEQYF. The V call is TRBV6-5, the J call TRBJ2-7; 10 bases are a match to TRBD2. The J segment lost 4 bases and the V segment lost 3 bases, leaving 9 bases of the junction unmatched. Germline lookup yields CDR1 MNHEY and CDR2 SVGAGI. This CDR3 spans 16 amino acids.

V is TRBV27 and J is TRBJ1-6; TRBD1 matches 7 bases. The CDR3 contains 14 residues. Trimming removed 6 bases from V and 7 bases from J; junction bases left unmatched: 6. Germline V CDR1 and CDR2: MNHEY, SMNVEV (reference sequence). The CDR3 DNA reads TGTGCCAGCAGCCCTGGGACAGCGAATTCACCCCTCCACTTT. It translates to CASSPGTANSPLHF.

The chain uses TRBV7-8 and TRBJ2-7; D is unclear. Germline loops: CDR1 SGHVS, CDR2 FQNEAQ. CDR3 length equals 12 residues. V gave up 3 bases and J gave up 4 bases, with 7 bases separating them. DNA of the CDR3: TGTGCCAGCAGCTTCACCTTTTACGAGCAGTACTTC. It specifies CASSFTFYEQYF.

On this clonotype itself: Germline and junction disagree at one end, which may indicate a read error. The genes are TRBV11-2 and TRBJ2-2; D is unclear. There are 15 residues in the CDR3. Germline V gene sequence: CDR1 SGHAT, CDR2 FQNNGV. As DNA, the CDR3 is TGTGCCAACAGCTCGGGTACCCCAAACACCGGGGAGCTGTTTTTT. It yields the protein CANSSGTPNTGELFF.

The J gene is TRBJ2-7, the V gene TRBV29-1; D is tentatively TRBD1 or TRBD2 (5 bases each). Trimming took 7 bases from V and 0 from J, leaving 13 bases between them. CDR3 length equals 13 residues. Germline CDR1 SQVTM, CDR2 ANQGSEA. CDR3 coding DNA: TGCAGCGCCACGAGGGGCAGCTCCTACGAGCAGTACTTC. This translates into CSATRGSSYEQYF.

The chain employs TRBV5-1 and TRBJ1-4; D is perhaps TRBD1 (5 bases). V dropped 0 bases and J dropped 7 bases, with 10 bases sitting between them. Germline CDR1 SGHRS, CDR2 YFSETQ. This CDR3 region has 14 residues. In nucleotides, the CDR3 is TGCGCCAGCAGCTTGGCCCCAGGGCCTGAAAAACTGTTTTTT. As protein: CASSLAPGPEKLFF.

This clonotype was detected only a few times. The CDR3: CASSPGTVAGNTIYF. The CDR3 DNA sequence: TGTGCCAGCTCACCAGGAACTGTGGCTGGAAACACCATATATTTT. The rearrangement uses TRBV18 and TRBJ1-3; D uncertain. Germline loops: CDR1 KGHSH, CDR2 LQKENI. The CDR3 totals 15 residues. Trimming stripped 2 bases from V and 2 bases from J, with 10 bases between.

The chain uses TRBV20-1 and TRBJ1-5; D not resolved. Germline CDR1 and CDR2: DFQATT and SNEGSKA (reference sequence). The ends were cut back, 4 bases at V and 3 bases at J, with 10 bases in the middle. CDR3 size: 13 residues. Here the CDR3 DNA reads TGCAGTGCTAAAAACAGCCCCAATCAGCCCCAGCATTTT. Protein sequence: CSAKNSPNQPQHF.